This T cell receptor beta chain appears in the sequencing data of a study of T cells in Graves' hyperthyroidism and ophthalmopathy. CDR3 length: 14 amino acids. Germline-derived CDR1 and CDR2 are SGHTA and FQGNSA. The V and J ends lost 5 bases and 8 bases respectively, with 15 bases between them. This clonotype showed up just a few times. Hyperthyroidism in the patients, aged 18 to 65, was newly diagnosed and under 2 months in duration. There were TCR beta CDR3 regions amplified from RNA transcripts. When the TCR CDR3 underwent first-round RT-PCR, the HTBI primer set was used. Using its own MiXCR run on the multiplex PCR reads, TCRdb lists one record per CDR3 protein. This sample yields 380,000 or so distinct CDR3 sequences, of which about 13% are seen a single time; roughly 20% belongs to the top ten.

The V gene is TRBV7-2, the J gene TRBJ1-4; perhaps TRBD1 as D (5 bases). The material sequenced was blood. The clonotype originates from a man aged 25-40 years with Graves' hyperthyroidism that later progressed to Graves' ophthalmopathy. The CDR3 here is CASSGGPGGEKLFF. The CDR3 DNA sequence: TGTGCCAGCAGCGGGGGACCCGGAGGCGAAAAACTGTTTTTT.